Given below is one T cell receptor beta chain in context. Other DNA sequences in this sample translate to the same CDR3. Germline V gene lookup returns CDR1 SNHLY and CDR2 FYNNEI. V lost 6 bases and J 8 bases, leaving 8 bases between the germline ends. This CDR3 region has 11 residues. This sample is part of a study of shared clonotypes between healthy human individuals. Repertoires were generated with immunoSEQ multiplex PCR, while TCRdb's copy carries only in-frame clones and drops some. This table holds over a million clones, approximately 98.5% found once. The sequencing input was naive CD4+ T cells sorted from blood. Subset reported: CD45RA+ positively selected. The receptor was derived from a man aged 25 to 40 in good health. The chain is built from TRBV2 and TRBJ2-1; D call uncertain. The CDR3 reads CASRLVDEQFF. DNA of the CDR3: TGTGCCAGCAGGCTAGTGGATGAGCAGTTCTTC. Using reference TRBV2 and TRBJ2-1 for the parts outside the CDR3, the full variable domain is EPEVTQTPSHQVTQMGQEVILRCVPISNHLYFYWYRQILGQKVEFLVSFYNNEISEKSEIFDDQFSVERPDGSNFTLKIRSTKLEDSAMYFCASRLVDEQFFGPGTRLTVL.